In this sample, the clone carrying this TCR beta chain turned up many times. The antigen remains undetermined. This sample is drawn from a study of read filtering for tumor transcriptome and immune sequencing. Study background: Revised staging placed roughly 8 patients in R-ISS I, 15 to 20 in II, about seven in III. Per sample, TCR-region reads ranged about 3.5 to 11 million by IR-seq, roughly 80 to 1273 by RNA-seq. After DNase treatment, RNA was made into whole-transcriptome libraries. General study points: Without single-read clonotypes, shared clonotype proportions correlated more between IR-seq and RNA-seq.

This CDR3 has 11 amino acids. In germline, CDR1 is SEHNR, CDR2 FQNEAQ (reference sequence). Trimming took 2 bases from V and 13 from J, leaving 11 bases between them. The library was built from about 400 ng RNA with molecular barcoded adaptors for alpha/delta and beta/gamma chains. TCRdb fed the reads into MiXCR, producing one record per CDR3 protein. Here the sample spans some 120,000 distinct CDR3 sequences, 10% to 15% being singletons. The sample was a population of CD138-negative cells sorted from bone marrow. This TCR was recovered from a donor aged 40 or over with multiple myeloma. V usage is TRBV7-9 and J usage is TRBJ1-2; a possible D gene is TRBD1 (5 bases). CDR3 sequence reads: CASSLWDLTTF. The CDR3 nucleotides are TGTGCCAGCAGCTTATGGGACCTGACCACCTTC. The whole variable domain, remainder taken from reference TRBV7-9 and TRBJ1-2, is DTGVSQNPRHKITKRGQNVTFRCDPISEHNRLYWYRQTLGQGPEFLTYFQNEAQLEKSRLLSDRFSAERPKGSFSTLEIQRTEQGDSAMYLCASSLWDLTTFGSGTRLTVV.